This T cell receptor (beta chain) originates from a study of cytomegalovirus exposure and HLA in healthy donors. General study results and limits: Both high specificity and high sensitivity reportedly marked the classifier's diagnosis of cytomegalovirus status. Some TCR beta chains (roughly 150 of them) were listed as cytomegalovirus-associated.

Produced via immunoSEQ multiplex PCR; TCRdb's table is partial and in-frame only. This repertoire shows 73,000 or so clones, 90% to 95% found once; its top ten account for roughly 3.2%. Germline V gene sequence: CDR1 SGHDT, CDR2 YYEEEE. The CDR3 loop spans 15 amino acids. V shed 0 bases and J shed 6 bases, with 15 bases lying between them. As concerns this clone: As yet, its antigen is unknown.

This TCR derives from a woman aged 18-29 years in good health and CMV-seropositive. The chain uses TRBV5-6 and TRBJ1-2; D is perhaps TRBD1 (5 bases). The specimen was PBMCs. CDR3 nucleotide sequence: TGTGCCAGCAGCTTGGCTTACGGGGGAGCGAATGGCTACACCTTC. It codes for CASSLAYGGANGYTF.